This T cell receptor beta chain was identified during a study of blood T cell repertoires in COVID-19. Study as a whole: Samples of COVID-19 (acute and convalescent) were obtained from the United States, Italy and Spain. Nucleic acid was either cDNA or gDNA, and it came from T cells, B-cell-depleted T cells, or PBMCs.

The count of this clone is one. The CDR3 is 13 residues long. CDR1 SGHVS and CDR2 FQNEAQ come from the germline V gene. With 6 bases removed from V and 5 bases from J, the gap between germline ends came to 13 bases. Source study methods: For nucleated cells, counts were estimated from reference gene primer amplification. Clones were sequenced by immunoSEQ multiplex PCR, and TCRdb holds only the in-frame ones, with some missing. V and J calls and clone size are copied from that table; D and trimming were computed from the DNA. Here the sample spans hundreds of thousands of clones, about nine tenths being singletons.

The source is a woman aged 18-29 years with acute or convalescent COVID-19. V is TRBV7-8 and J is TRBJ1-2; tentative D call: TRBD1 (6 bases). The sample consisted of peripheral blood. Written as DNA, the CDR3 is TGTGCCAGCAGGCCGGACAGCGCTTATGGCTACACCTTC. As protein: CASRPDSAYGYTF.